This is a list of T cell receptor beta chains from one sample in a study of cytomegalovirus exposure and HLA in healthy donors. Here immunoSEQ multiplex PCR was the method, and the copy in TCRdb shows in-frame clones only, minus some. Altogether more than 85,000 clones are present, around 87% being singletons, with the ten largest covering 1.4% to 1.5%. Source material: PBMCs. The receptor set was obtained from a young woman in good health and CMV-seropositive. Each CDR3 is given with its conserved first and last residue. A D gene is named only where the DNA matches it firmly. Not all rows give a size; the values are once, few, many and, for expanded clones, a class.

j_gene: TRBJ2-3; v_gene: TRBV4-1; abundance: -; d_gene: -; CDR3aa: CASSQGYGGDTDTQYF; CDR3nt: TGCGCCAGCAGCCAAGGGTACGGCGGTGACACAGATACGCAGTATTTT
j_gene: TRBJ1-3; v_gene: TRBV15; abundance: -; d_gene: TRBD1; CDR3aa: CATSRAIRDSYSGNTIYF; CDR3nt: TGTGCCACCAGCAGAGCCATCCGGGACAGTTACTCTGGAAACACCATATATTTT
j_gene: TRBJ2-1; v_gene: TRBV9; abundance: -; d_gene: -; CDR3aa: CASSVGSGREGSYNEQFF; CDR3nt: TGTGCCAGCAGCGTTGGGTCTGGGCGTGAGGGTTCCTACAATGAGCAGTTCTTC
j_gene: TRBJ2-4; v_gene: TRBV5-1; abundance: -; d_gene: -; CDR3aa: CASSLDRGGAKNIQYF; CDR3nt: TGCGCCAGCAGCTTGGACCGAGGGGGAGCCAAAAACATTCAGTACTTC
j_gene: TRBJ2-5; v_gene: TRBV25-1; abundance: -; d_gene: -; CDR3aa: CASSAASKLDGETQYF; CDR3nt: TGTGCCAGCAGTGCCGCCTCTAAACTAGATGGAGAGACCCAGTACTTC
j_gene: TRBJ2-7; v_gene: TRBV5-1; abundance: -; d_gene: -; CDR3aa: CASSLGGTYEQYF; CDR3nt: TGCGCCAGCAGCTTGGGAGGAACCTACGAGCAGTACTTC
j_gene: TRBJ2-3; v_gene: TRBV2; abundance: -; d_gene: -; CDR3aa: CASVIQGQDTQYF; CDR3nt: TGTGCCAGCGTAATTCAGGGGCAAGATACGCAGTATTTT
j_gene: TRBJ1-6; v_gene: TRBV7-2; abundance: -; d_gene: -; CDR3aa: CANSSGIPHSSPLHF; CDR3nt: TGTGCCAACTCGAGTGGCATTCCTCATAGCTCACCCCTCCACTTT
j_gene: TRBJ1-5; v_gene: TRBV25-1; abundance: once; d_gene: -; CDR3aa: CASSEAHSNQPQHF; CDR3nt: TGTGCCAGCAGTGAGGCACATAGCAATCAGCCCCAGCATTTT
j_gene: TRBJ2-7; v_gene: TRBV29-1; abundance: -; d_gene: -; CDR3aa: CSVYGQSYEQYF; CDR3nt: TGCAGCGTTTATGGACAGTCCTACGAGCAGTACTTC
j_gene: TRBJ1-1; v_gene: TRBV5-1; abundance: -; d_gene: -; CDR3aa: CASSLSVGAMNTEAFF; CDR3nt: TGCGCCAGCAGCTTGTCTGTCGGAGCCATGAACACTGAAGCTTTCTTT
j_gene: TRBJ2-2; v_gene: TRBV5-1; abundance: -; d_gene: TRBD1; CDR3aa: CASSLTQNRGRTGELFF; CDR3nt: TGCGCCAGCAGCTTGACGCAAAACAGGGGGCGCACCGGGGAGCTGTTTTTT
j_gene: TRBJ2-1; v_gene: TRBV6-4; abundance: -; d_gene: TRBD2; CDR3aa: CASSDSGGYNEQFF; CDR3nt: TGTGCCAGCAGTGACAGCGGGGGGTACAATGAGCAGTTCTTC
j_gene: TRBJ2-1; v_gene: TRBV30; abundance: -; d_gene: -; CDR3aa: CAWSVERSSSYNEQFF; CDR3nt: TGTGCCTGGAGTGTGGAGCGTTCCAGCTCCTACAATGAGCAGTTCTTC
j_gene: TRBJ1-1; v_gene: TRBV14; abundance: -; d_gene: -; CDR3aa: CASSRLGVGTEAFF; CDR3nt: TGTGCCAGCAGCCGCCTAGGGGTTGGCACTGAAGCTTTCTTT
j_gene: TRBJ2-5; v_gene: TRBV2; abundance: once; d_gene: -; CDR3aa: CASSSGRGEETQYF; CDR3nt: TGTGCCAGCTCCTCTGGCAGGGGAGAAGAGACCCAGTACTTC
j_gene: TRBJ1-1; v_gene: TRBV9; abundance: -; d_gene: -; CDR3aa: CASSHADTGNTEAFF; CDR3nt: TGTGCCAGCAGCCACGCTGACACAGGGAACACTGAAGCTTTCTTT
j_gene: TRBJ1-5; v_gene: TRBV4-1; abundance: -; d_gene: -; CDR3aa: CASSQVAAEGNQPQHF; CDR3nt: TGCGCCAGCAGCCAAGTGGCCGCGGAGGGCAATCAGCCCCAGCATTTT
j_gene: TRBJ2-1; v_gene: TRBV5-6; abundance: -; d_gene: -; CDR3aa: CASSPLGLIHNEQFF; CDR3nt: TGTGCCAGCAGCCCGCTCGGTCTCATCCACAATGAGCAGTTCTTC
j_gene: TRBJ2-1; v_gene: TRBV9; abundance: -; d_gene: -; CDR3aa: CASSLLGGSYNEQFF; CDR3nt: TGTGCCAGCAGTCTTTTAGGGGGATCCTACAATGAGCAGTTCTTC
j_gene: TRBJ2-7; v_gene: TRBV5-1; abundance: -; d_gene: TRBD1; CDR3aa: CASSRGTGEQYF; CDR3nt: TGCGCCAGCAGCCGCGGGACAGGCGAGCAGTACTTC
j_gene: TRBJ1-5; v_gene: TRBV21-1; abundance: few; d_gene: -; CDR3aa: CASYEGALSNQPQHF; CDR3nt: TGTGCCAGCTACGAGGGGGCTTTGAGCAATCAGCCCCAGCATTTT
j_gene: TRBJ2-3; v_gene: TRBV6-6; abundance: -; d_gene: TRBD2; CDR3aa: CASSYSGGSDTQYF; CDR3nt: TGTGCCAGCAGTTACAGCGGGGGGTCAGATACGCAGTATTTT
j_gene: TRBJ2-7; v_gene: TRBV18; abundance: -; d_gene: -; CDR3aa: CASSPGPTYEQYF; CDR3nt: TGTGCCAGCTCACCGGGGCCGACCTACGAGCAGTACTTC
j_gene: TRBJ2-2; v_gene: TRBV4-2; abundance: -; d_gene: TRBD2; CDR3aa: CASSQDGTSGSRTGELFF; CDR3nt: TGTGCCAGCAGCCAAGACGGTACTAGCGGGAGTCGTACCGGGGAGCTGTTTTTT
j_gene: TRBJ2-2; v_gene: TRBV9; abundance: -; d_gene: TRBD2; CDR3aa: CASSVGTSGMTGELFF; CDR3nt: TGTGCCAGCAGCGTAGGGACTAGCGGGATGACCGGGGAGCTGTTTTTT
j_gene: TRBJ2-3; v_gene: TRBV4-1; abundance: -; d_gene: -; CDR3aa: CASSQVSLSTDTQYF; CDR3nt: TGCGCCAGCAGCCAAGTCTCCTTATCCACAGATACGCAGTATTTT
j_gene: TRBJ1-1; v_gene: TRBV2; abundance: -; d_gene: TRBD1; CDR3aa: CASSEVVTGGLTEAFF; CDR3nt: TGTGCCAGCAGTGAAGTCGTAACAGGGGGCTTAACTGAAGCTTTCTTT
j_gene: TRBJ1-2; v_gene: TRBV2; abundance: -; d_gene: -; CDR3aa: CASLIRTGGGYGYTF; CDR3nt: TGTGCCAGCTTAATACGGACCGGCGGGGGGTATGGCTACACCTTC
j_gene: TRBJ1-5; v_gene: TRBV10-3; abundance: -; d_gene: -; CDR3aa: CAISAGFDQPQHF; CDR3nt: TGTGCCATCAGTGCAGGGTTCGATCAGCCCCAGCATTTT
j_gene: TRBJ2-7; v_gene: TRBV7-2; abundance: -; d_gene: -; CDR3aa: CASSLHGVGGEQYF; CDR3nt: TGTGCCAGCAGCTTACACGGGGTCGGCGGCGAGCAGTACTTC
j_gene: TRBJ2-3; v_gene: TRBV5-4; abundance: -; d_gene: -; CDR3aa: CASSLAQIGTDTQYF; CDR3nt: TGTGCCAGCAGCTTGGCCCAAATCGGGACAGATACGCAGTATTTT
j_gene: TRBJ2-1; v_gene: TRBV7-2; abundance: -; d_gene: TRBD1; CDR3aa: CASSLVGTGILEQFF; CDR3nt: TGTGCCAGCAGCTTAGTCGGGACAGGGATTTTGGAGCAGTTCTTC
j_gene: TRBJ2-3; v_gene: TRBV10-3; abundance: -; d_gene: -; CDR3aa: CAISESNGIGTDTQYF; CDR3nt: TGTGCCATCAGTGAGTCCAACGGGATTGGCACAGATACGCAGTATTTT
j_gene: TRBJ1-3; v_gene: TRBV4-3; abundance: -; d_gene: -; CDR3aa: CASSQDLAGIGSGNTIYF; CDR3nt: TGCGCCAGCAGCCAAGATCTGGCAGGGATAGGCTCTGGAAACACCATATATTTT
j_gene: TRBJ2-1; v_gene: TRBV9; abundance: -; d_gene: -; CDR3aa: CASGRRGSSYNEQFF; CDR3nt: TGTGCCAGCGGCCGTCGGGGTAGCTCCTACAATGAGCAGTTCTTC
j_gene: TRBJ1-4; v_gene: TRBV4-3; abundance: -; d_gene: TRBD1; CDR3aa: CASSPRDRVNSEKLFF; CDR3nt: TGCGCCAGCAGCCCCCGGGACAGGGTGAACTCCGAAAAACTGTTTTTT
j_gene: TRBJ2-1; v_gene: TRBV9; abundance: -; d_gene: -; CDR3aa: CASSRSDGGPYNEQFF; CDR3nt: TGTGCCAGCAGCAGATCGGACGGAGGCCCCTACAATGAGCAGTTCTTC
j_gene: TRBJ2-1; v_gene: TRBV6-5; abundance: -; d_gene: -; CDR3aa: CASSYSAVGNEQFF; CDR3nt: TGTGCCAGCAGTTACTCGGCGGTGGGCAATGAGCAGTTCTTC
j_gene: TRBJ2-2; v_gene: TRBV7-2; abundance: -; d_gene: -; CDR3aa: CASSQPEGTGELFF; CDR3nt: TGTGCCAGCAGCCAACCGGAGGGAACCGGGGAGCTGTTTTTT
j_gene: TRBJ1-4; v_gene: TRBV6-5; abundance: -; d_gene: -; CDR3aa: CASRLAGALNEKLFF; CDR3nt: TGTGCCAGCAGGCTCGCCGGAGCCCTTAATGAAAAACTGTTTTTT
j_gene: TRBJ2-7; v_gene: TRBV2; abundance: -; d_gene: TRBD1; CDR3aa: CASRPGQGYEQYF; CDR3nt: TGTGCCAGCAGACCGGGACAGGGGTACGAGCAGTACTTC
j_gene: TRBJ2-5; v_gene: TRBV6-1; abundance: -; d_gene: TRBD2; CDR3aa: CASRGRGQETQYF; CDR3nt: TGTGCCAGCAGGGGGAGGGGCCAAGAGACCCAGTACTTC
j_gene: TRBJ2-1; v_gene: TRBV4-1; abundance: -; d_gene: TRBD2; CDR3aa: CASSRGLAGAYNEQFF; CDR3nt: TGCGCCAGCAGCCGGGGACTAGCGGGAGCCTACAATGAGCAGTTCTTC
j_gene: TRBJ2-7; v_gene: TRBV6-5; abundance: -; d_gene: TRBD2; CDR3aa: CATTRIAGDEQYF; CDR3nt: TGTGCCACCACTCGAATAGCGGGAGACGAGCAGTACTTC
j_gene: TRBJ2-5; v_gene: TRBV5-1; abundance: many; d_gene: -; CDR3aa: CASSAGSQETQYF; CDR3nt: TGCGCCAGCAGCGCGGGGAGCCAAGAGACCCAGTACTTC
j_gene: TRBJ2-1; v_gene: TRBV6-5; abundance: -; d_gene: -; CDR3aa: CASRRTQYNEQFF; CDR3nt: TGTGCCAGCAGAAGGACACAATACAATGAGCAGTTCTTC
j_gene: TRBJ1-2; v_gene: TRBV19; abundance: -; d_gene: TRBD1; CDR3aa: CASSRDRASPGYGYTF; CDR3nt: TGTGCCAGTAGTAGGGACAGGGCCTCACCCGGCTATGGCTACACCTTC
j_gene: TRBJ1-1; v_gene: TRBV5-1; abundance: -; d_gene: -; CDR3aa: CASSYVGDTEAFF; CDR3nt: TGCGCCAGCAGCTACGTCGGAGACACTGAAGCTTTCTTT
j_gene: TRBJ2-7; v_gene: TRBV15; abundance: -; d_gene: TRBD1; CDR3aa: CATSSETGVSYEQYF; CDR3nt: TGTGCCACCAGCAGCGAGACAGGGGTGAGCTACGAGCAGTACTTC
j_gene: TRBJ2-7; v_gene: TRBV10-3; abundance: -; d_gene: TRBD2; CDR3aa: CAIRALAGASYEQYF; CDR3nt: TGTGCCATCAGGGCCCTAGCGGGGGCCTCCTACGAGCAGTACTTC
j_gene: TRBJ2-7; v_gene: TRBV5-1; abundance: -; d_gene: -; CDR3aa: CASSLARRYEQYF; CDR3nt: TGCGCCAGCAGCTTGGCCCGGCGGTACGAGCAGTACTTC
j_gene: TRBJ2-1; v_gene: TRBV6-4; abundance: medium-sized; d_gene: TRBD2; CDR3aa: CASSRTSGGLNEQFF; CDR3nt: TGTGCCAGCAGCAGGACTAGCGGGGGGCTCAATGAGCAGTTCTTC